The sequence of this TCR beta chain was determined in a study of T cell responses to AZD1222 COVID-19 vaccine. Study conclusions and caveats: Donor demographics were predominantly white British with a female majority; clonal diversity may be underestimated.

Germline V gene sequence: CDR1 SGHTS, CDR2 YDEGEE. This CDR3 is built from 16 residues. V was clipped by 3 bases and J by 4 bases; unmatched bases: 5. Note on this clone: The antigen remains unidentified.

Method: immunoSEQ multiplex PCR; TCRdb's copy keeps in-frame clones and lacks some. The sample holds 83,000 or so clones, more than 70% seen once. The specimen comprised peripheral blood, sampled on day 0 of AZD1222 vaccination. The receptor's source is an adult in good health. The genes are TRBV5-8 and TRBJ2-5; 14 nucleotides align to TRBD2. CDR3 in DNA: TGTGCCAGCAGCTGGACTAGCGGGGGGCCGGGAGAGACCCAGTACTTC. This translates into CASSWTSGGPGETQYF.